The 5 T cell receptor beta chains presented below share a single source sample, sequenced in a study of cytomegalovirus exposure and HLA in healthy donors. Produced via immunoSEQ multiplex PCR; TCRdb's table is partial and in-frame only. The sample consists of under 250,000 clones, around 86% of them appearing once. The sequenced material came from PBMCs. The source is a woman younger than 30 in good health and CMV-seropositive.

The chain employs TRBV4-1 and TRBJ2-7; 8 nucleotides match TRBD1. In germline, CDR1 is MGHRA, CDR2 YSYEKL. V gave up 2 bases and J gave up 6 bases; unmatched junction bases: 6. This CDR3 is 14 amino acids long. CDR3 bases: TGCGCCAGCAGCCAACCCCAGACAGGGGCCGAGCAGTACTTC. This codes for CASSQPQTGAEQYF.

V usage is TRBV4-1 and J usage is TRBJ2-7; D is undetermined. The V gene lost 2 bases and the J gene lost 1 base, with 9 bases spanning the gap. The CDR3 runs 14 residues. The germline gives CDR1 MGHRA, CDR2 YSYEKL. This CDR3 is CASSQQSVSYEQYF. CDR3 DNA sequence: TGCGCCAGCAGCCAACAGAGCGTTTCCTACGAGCAGTACTTC.

The gene calls are TRBV15 and TRBJ2-2; 7 nucleotides align to TRBD1. The J segment lost 1 base and the V segment lost 4 bases, leaving 6 bases of the junction unmatched. CDR3 length equals 16 residues. Germline V gene lookup returns CDR1 LNHNV and CDR2 YYDKDF (reference sequence). The CDR3 spells CATSNGQERNTGELFF. The CDR3 DNA sequence: TGTGCCACCAGCAACGGACAGGAGAGGAACACCGGGGAGCTGTTTTTT.

The chain couples TRBV4-1 to TRBJ2-7, with 8 positions matching TRBD1. CDR3 length equals 17 residues. Germline CDR1 MGHRA, CDR2 YSYEKL. J gave up 0 bases and V 2 bases, and 9 bases lay outside the gene matches. This CDR3 reads CASSQTVPGQVSYEQYF. DNA for the CDR3: TGCGCCAGCAGCCAAACCGTCCCGGGACAGGTCTCCTACGAGCAGTACTTC.

This clone occurred a few times. The chain links TRBV18 to TRBJ2-7; D may be TRBD1 (6 bases). Trimming left V 4 bases short and J 7 bases short, with 14 bases between. The germline V gene has CDR1 KGHSH and CDR2 LQKENI. This CDR3 comprises 13 residues. CDR3 sequence: CASSLIAQGEQYF. CDR3 bases: TGTGCCAGCTCACTTATCGCACAGGGAGAGCAGTACTTC.